Sequencing of this T cell receptor (beta chain) was carried out in a study of cytomegalovirus exposure and HLA in healthy donors. Overall study results and limits: Indistinguishable V segments such as TRBV6-2 and TRBV6-3 were excluded.

This clone came up once. Its antigen is not identified. With 60 Vbeta and 13 Jbeta primers, the PCR was carried out. The method was immunoSEQ multiplex PCR; TCRdb's version includes in-frame clones alone and lacks a portion of them. The data contain 150,000 to 200,000 clones, around 80% of them singletons. Each of the donors was a healthy bone marrow donor. Trimming removed 5 bases from V and 0 bases from J, with 11 bases in between. This CDR3 spans 15 amino acids. Germline-derived CDR1 and CDR2 are LNHNV and YYDKDF (reference sequence). The sample was PBMCs. This chain connects TRBV15 to TRBJ1-5; D is unresolved. The receptor was isolated from a woman aged 25 to 39 in good health and CMV-seropositive. CDR3 DNA sequence: TGTGCCACCAGCGGAACAGTGACTAGCAATCAGCCCCAGCATTTT. It yields the protein CATSGTVTSNQPQHF.